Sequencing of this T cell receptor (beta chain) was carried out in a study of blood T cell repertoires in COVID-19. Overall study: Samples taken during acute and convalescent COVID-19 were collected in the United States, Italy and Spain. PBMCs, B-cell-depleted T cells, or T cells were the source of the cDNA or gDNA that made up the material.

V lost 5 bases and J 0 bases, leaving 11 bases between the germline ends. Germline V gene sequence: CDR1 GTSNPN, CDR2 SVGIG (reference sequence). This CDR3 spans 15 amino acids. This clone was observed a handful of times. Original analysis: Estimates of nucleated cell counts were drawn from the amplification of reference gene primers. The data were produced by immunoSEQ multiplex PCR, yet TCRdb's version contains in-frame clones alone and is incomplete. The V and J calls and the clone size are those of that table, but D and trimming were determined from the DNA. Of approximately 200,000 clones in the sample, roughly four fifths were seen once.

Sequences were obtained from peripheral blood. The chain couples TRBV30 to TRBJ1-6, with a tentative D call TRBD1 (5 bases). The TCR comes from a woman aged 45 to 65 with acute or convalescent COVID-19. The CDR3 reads CAWRQGSSYNSPLHF. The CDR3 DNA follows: TGTGCCTGGCGCCAGGGTTCCTCCTATAATTCACCCCTCCACTTT.